The 5 T cell receptor beta chains given below trace back to one sample, sequenced in a study of identical twins. Each CDR3 protein gets one entry after TCRdb re-called the 5' RACE reads with MiXCR. Of 1.5 million or so distinct CDR3 sequences listed, about 32% are singletons. Sequenced input: cord blood. The receptors come from a newborn girl in good health.

The V gene is TRBV9, the J gene TRBJ2-1; 7 nucleotides agree with TRBD2. The CDR3 loop spans 15 amino acids. With V trimmed by 10 bases and J by 0 bases, 10 bases remained unmatched. The germline CDR1 and CDR2 sequences are SGDLS and YYNGEE. The CDR3 DNA sequence: TGTGCCGGCGGCGTAGCTAGCGGCTCCTACAATGAGCAGTTCTTC. Its protein product is CAGGVASGSYNEQFF. Full variable domain (outside the CDR3, taken from reference TRBV9 and TRBJ2-1): DSGVTQTPKHLITATGQRVTLRCSPRSGDLSVYWYQQSLDQGLQFLIQYYNGEERAKGNILERFSAQQFPDLHSELNLSSLELGDSALYFCAGGVASGSYNEQFFGPGTRLTVL.

The chain links TRBV5-1 to TRBJ2-3; TRBD1 is a possible D gene (6 bases). The germline gives CDR1 SGHRS, CDR2 YFSETQ. V dropped 4 bases and J dropped 2 bases, with 14 bases sitting between them. CDR3 length: 15 amino acids. As DNA, the CDR3 is TGCGCCAGCAGCCATATACAGGGAAACACAGATACGCAGTATTTT. Protein: CASSHIQGNTDTQYF.

The V and J genes are TRBV11-2 and TRBJ2-1; the D gene could be TRBD1 or TRBD2 (5 bases each). The better agreement between TRBJ2-7 and the DNA end casts doubt on the J call. CDR1 is SGHAT, CDR2 FQNNGV, per germline. This CDR3 has 16 residues. The CDR3 nucleotides are TGTGCCAGCCGATTATCCGGGACGCTCCCCTACAATGAACAGTACTTC. Translated: CASRLSGTLPYNEQYF.

This clonotype has just a few counts. V gene TRBV5-1 combines with J gene TRBJ2-3; 9 positions agree with TRBD1. V trimming: 4 bases; J trimming: 1 base; junction bases outside the gene matches: 4. The CDR3 is 15 residues long. The germline CDR1 and CDR2 sequences are SGHRS and YFSETQ. CDR3 in DNA: TGCGCCAGCAGCACAGGGGGCGCGGGCACAGATACGCAGTATTTT. It yields the protein CASSTGGAGTDTQYF. The whole variable domain, remainder taken from reference TRBV5-1 and TRBJ2-3, is KAGVTQTPRYLIKTRGQQVTLSCSPISGHRSVSWYQQTPGQGLQFLFEYFSETQRNKGNFPGRFSGRQFSNSRSEMNVSTLELGDSALYLCASSTGGAGTDTQYFGPGTRLTVL.

The chain employs TRBV25-1 and TRBJ1-1; 10 bases line up with TRBD1. The CDR3 sequence is 17 residues long. Germline V gene sequence: CDR1 MGHDK, CDR2 SYGVNS. Trimming cost V 6 bases and J 1 base; bases outside gene matches: 11. This CDR3 reads CASSRIMGTGANTEAFF. CDR3 bases: TGTGCCAGCAGCCGAATCATGGGGACAGGGGCGAACACTGAAGCTTTCTTT.